The clone carrying this T cell receptor beta chain was detected many times. No antigen is known for it. The V gene lost 5 bases and the J gene lost 11 bases, with 22 bases spanning the gap. Germline loops: CDR1 SGHAT, CDR2 FQNNGV. This CDR3 has 14 amino acids. These data originate in a study of CD8 T cells in ankylosing spondylitis. Findings and limits, study-wide: Reactive arthritis synovial fluid and blood previously showed some of these motif variants. Disease-linked clones were CD8+ and relatively rare in peripheral blood. Disease-linked clones reportedly concentrated significantly in matched ankylosing spondylitis synovial fluid. Among TCR beta sequences, a motif of eight or nine highly homologous variants appeared characteristic of ankylosing spondylitis blood.

A quantitative 5'-RACE method, one with molecular barcodes, was used to make TCR beta libraries. TCRdb itself ran the 5' RACE reads through MiXCR, one entry per CDR3 protein. The sample carries about 220,000 distinct CDR3 sequences, more than 5.5% recorded once. The rearrangement uses TRBV11-2 and TRBJ2-7, with no clear D. This receptor was obtained from a male donor with ankylosing spondylitis. Sequencing input: blood, either unsorted or a sorted T cell fraction (not recorded which). The CDR3 DNA is TGTGCCAGCAGCCAAACAGTGGACCAGCCCCAGAAGTACTTC. Translation: CASSQTVDQPQKYF.